A selection of T cell receptor beta chains follows, all from one sample in a study of blood T cell repertoires in COVID-19. Sequencing used immunoSEQ multiplex PCR; TCRdb keeps in-frame clones, though not all of them. Found here are some 30,000 clones, 65% to 90% of them singletons; the top ten hold more than 6.5%. Sequenced: peripheral blood. Receptor source: a man aged 55 to 70 with active COVID-19. Both conserved end residues are part of each CDR3. Each record gives: J gene, V gene, CDR3 length, CDR3 protein.

j_call: TRBJ2-1
v_call: TRBV6-5
cdr3_length: 12
cdr3_aa: CASRKETPEQFF

j_call: TRBJ2-2
v_call: TRBV7-6
cdr3_length: 18
cdr3_aa: CASSLGEVGPSGPGELFF

j_call: TRBJ2-7
v_call: TRBV12-3/TRBV12-4
cdr3_length: 11
cdr3_aa: CASSFSYEQYF

j_call: TRBJ1-5
v_call: TRBV28
cdr3_length: 15
cdr3_aa: CASSLIGASNQPQHF

j_call: TRBJ2-3
v_call: TRBV27
cdr3_length: 15
cdr3_aa: CASSLSRRGSDTQYF

j_call: TRBJ2-1
v_call: TRBV3-1/TRBV3-2
cdr3_length: 14
cdr3_aa: CASSRREWDNEQFF

j_call: TRBJ1-1
v_call: TRBV5-1
cdr3_length: 12
cdr3_aa: CASSKRQGYAFF

j_call: TRBJ2-1
v_call: TRBV9
cdr3_length: 17
cdr3_aa: CASSVDVRGLAGNEQFF

j_call: TRBJ2-2
v_call: TRBV2
cdr3_length: 17
cdr3_aa: CASRAVRLAGDSGELFF

j_call: TRBJ1-6
v_call: TRBV11-2
cdr3_length: 12
cdr3_aa: CASSLGMEGIHF

j_call: TRBJ2-7
v_call: TRBV29-1
cdr3_length: 11
cdr3_aa: CSARQAYEQYF

j_call: TRBJ1-2
v_call: TRBV3-1/TRBV3-2
cdr3_length: 13
cdr3_aa: CASSQNGNYGYTF

j_call: TRBJ2-1
v_call: TRBV6-6
cdr3_length: 14
cdr3_aa: CASSGTSGRAEQFF

j_call: TRBJ2-2
v_call: TRBV7-6
cdr3_length: 14
cdr3_aa: CASRRLVLTGELFF

j_call: TRBJ2-7
v_call: TRBV28
cdr3_length: 15
cdr3_aa: CASSLSGLAGFEQYF

j_call: TRBJ2-7
v_call: TRBV2
cdr3_length: 10
cdr3_aa: CASRASEQYF

j_call: TRBJ2-7
v_call: TRBV7-2
cdr3_length: 15
cdr3_aa: CASSLDRGFAYEQYF

j_call: TRBJ2-1
v_call: TRBV27
cdr3_length: 17
cdr3_aa: CASSFGLAGVSYNEQFF

j_call: TRBJ2-5
v_call: TRBV27
cdr3_length: 14
cdr3_aa: CASRRAGGQETQYF

j_call: TRBJ1-5
v_call: TRBV11-2
cdr3_length: 14
cdr3_aa: CASSWTGVGQPQHF

j_call: TRBJ1-1
v_call: TRBV18
cdr3_length: 17
cdr3_aa: CASSVDRGPNMNTEAFF

j_call: TRBJ2-7
v_call: TRBV3-1/TRBV3-2
cdr3_length: 12
cdr3_aa: CASSLRLDEQYF

j_call: TRBJ2-2
v_call: TRBV7-6
cdr3_length: 15
cdr3_aa: CASSSQTGGTGELFF

j_call: TRBJ2-1
v_call: TRBV29-1
cdr3_length: 14
cdr3_aa: CSVDVVQQRREQFF